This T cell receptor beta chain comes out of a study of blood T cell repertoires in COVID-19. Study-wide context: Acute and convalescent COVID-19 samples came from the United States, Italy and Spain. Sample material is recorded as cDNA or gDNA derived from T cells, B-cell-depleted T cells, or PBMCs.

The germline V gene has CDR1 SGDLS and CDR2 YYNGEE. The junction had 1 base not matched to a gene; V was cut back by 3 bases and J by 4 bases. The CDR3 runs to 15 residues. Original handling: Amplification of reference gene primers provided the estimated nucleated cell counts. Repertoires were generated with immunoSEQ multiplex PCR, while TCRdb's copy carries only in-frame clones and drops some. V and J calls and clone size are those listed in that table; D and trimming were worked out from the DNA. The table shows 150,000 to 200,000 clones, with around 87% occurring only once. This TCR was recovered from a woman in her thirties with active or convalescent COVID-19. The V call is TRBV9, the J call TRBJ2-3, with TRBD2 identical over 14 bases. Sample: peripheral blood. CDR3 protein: CASSGLAGGPDTQYF. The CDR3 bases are TGTGCCAGCAGCGGACTAGCGGGGGGGCCAGATACGCAGTATTTT.